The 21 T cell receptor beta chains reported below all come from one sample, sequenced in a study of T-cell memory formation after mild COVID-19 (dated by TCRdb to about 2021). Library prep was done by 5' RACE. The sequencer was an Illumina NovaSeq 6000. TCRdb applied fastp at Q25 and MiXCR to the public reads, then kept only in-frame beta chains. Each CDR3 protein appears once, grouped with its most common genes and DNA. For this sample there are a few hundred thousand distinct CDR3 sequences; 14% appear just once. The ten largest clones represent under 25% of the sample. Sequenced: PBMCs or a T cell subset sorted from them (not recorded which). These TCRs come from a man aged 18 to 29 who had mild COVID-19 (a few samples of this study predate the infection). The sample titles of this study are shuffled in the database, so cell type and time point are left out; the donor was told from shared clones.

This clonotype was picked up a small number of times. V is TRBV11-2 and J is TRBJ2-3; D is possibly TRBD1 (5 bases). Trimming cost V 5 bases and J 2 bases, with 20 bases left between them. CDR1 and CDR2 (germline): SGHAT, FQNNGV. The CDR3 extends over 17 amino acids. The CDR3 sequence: CASSPFGQGSPTDTQYF. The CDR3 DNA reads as TGTGCCAGCAGCCCTTTTGGGCAGGGCTCCCCCACAGATACGCAGTATTTT.

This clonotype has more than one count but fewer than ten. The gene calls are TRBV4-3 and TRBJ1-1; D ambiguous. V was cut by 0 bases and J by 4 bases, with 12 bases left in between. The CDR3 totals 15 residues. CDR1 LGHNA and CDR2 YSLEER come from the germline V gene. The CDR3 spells CASSQELGWGTEAFF. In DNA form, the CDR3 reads TGCGCCAGCAGCCAAGAGTTAGGGTGGGGCACTGAAGCTTTCTTT.

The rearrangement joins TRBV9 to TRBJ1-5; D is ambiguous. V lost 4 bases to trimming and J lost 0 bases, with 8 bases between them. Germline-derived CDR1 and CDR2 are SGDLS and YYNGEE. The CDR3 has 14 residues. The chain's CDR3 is CASSSPDSNQPQHF. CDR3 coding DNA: TGTGCCAGCAGCTCCCCCGATAGCAATCAGCCCCAGCATTTT.

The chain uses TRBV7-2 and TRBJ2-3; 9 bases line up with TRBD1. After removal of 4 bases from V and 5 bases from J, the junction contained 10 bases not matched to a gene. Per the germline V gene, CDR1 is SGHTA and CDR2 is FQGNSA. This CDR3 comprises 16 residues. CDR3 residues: CASSSIRGQGVDTQYF. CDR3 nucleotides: TGTGCCAGCAGCTCCATTAGGGGACAGGGCGTAGATACGCAGTATTTT.

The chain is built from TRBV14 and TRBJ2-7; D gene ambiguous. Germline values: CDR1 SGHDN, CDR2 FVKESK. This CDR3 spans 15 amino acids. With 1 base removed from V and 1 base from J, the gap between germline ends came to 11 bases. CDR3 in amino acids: CASSQGVAASYEQYV. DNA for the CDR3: TGTGCCAGCAGCCAAGGAGTGGCAGCTTCCTACGAGCAGTACGTC.

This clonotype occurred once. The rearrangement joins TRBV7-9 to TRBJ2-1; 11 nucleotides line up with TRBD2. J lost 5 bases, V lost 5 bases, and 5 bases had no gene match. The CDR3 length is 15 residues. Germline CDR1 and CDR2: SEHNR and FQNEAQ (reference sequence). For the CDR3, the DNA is TGTGCCAGCAGCCCCTGGACTAGCGGGCACAATGAGCAGTTCTTC. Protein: CASSPWTSGHNEQFF.

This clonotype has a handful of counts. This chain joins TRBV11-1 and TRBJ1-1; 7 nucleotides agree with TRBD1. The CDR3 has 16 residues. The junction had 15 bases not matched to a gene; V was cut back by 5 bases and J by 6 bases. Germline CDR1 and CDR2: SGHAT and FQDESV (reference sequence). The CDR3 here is CASSRGDSFLFAEAFF. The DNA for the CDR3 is TGTGCCAGCAGCCGTGGGGACAGCTTTTTATTCGCTGAAGCTTTCTTT. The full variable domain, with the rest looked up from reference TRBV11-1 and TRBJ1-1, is EAEVAQSPRYKITEKSQAVAFWCDPISGHATLYWYRQILGQGPELLVQFQDESVVDDSQLPKDRFSAERLKGVDSTLKIQPAELGDSAMYLCASSRGDSFLFAEAFFGQGTRLTVV.

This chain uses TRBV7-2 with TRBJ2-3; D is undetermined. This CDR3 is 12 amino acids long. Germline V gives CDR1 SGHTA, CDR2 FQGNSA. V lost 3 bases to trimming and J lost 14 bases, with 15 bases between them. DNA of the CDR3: TGTGCCAGCAGCTTTTCAGACGATGTGGCGTATTTT. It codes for CASSFSDDVAYF.

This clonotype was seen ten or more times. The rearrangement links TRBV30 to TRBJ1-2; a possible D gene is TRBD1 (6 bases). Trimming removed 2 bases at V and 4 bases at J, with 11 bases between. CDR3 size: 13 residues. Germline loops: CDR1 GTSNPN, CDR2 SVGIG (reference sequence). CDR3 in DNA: TGTGCCTGGAGTAGAGACAGGCCCTATGGCTACACCTTC. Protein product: CAWSRDRPYGYTF. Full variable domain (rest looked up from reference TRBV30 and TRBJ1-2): SQTIHQWPATLVQPVGSPLSLECTVEGTSNPNLYWYRQAAGRGLQLLFYSVGIGQISSEVPQNLSASRPQDRQFILSSKKLLLSDSGFYLCAWSRDRPYGYTFGSGTRLTVV.

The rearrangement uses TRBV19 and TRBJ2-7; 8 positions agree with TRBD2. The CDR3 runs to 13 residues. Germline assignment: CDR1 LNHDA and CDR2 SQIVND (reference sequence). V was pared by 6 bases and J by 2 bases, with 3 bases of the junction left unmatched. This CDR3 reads CASSTGRAYEQYF. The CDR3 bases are TGTGCCAGTAGCACCGGGAGGGCCTACGAGCAGTACTTC.

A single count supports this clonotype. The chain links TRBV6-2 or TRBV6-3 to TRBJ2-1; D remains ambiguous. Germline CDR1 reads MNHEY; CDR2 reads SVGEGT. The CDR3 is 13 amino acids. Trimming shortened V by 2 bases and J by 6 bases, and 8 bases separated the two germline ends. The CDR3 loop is CASSYGLLNEQFF. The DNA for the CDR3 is TGTGCCAGCAGTTACGGTCTACTCAATGAGCAGTTCTTC.

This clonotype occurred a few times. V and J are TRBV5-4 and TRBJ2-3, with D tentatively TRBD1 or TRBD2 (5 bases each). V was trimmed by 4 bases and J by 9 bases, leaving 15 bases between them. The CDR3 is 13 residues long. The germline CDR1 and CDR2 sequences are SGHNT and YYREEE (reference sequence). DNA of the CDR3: TGTGCCAGCAGCCGAGAGGGCGAGGGGACGCAGTATTTT. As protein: CASSREGEGTQYF.

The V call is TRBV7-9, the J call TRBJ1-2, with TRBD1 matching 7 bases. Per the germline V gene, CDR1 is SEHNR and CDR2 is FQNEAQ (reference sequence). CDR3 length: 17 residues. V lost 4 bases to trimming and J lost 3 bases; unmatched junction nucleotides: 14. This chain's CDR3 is CASSSQTQGRADYGYTF. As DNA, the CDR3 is TGTGCCAGCAGCTCGCAAACACAGGGGAGGGCAGACTATGGCTACACCTTC. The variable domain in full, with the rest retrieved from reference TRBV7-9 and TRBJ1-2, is DTGVSQNPRHKITKRGQNVTFRCDPISEHNRLYWYRQTLGQGPEFLTYFQNEAQLEKSRLLSDRFSAERPKGSFSTLEIQRTEQGDSAMYLCASSSQTQGRADYGYTFGSGTRLTVV.

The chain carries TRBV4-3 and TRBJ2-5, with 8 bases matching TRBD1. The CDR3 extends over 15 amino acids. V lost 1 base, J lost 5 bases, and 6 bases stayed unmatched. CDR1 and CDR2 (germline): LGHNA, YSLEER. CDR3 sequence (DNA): TGCGCCAGCAGCCAAGGGACAGGGTTCCGCGAGACCCAGTACTTC. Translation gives CASSQGTGFRETQYF.

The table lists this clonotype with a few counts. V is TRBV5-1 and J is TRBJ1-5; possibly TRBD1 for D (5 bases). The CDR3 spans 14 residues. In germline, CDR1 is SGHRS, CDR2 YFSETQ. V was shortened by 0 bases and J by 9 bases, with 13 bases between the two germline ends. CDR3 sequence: CASSLDPGLGPQHF. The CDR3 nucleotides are TGCGCCAGCAGCTTGGACCCAGGGTTGGGGCCCCAGCATTTT.

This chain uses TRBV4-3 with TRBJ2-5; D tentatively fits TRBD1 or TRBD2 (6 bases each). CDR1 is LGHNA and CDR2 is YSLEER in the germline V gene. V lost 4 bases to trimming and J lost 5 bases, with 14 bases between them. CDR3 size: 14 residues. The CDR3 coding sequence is TGCGCCAGCAGCCTGGGGGCCGCGGGGGAGACCCAGTACTTC. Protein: CASSLGAAGETQYF.

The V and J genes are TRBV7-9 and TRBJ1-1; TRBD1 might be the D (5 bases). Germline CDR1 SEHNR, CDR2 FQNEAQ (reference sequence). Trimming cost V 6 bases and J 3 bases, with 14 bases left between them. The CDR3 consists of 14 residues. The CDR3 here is CASRSTGMDTEAFF. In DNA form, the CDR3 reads TGTGCCAGCAGGTCAACAGGTATGGACACTGAAGCTTTCTTT.

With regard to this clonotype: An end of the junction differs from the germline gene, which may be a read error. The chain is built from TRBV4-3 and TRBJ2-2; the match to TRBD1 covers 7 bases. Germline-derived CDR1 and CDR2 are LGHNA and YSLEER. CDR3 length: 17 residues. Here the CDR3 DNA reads TGCTCCAGCAGCCAAGATCCCGGGACAGAGAACACCGGGGAGCTGTTTTTT. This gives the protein CSSSQDPGTENTGELFF.

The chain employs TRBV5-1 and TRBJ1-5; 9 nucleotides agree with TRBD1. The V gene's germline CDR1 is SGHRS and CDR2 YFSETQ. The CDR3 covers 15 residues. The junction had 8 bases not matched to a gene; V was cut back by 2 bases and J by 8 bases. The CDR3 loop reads CASSFGTGTLEPQHF. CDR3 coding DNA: TGCGCCAGCAGCTTCGGGACAGGGACTTTGGAGCCCCAGCATTTT.

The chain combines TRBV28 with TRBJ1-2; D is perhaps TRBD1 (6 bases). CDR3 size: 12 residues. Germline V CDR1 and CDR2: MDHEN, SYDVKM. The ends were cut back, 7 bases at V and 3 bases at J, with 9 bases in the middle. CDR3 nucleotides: TGTGCCAGCAACGCAGGGGACTATGGCTACACCTTC. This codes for CASNAGDYGYTF.

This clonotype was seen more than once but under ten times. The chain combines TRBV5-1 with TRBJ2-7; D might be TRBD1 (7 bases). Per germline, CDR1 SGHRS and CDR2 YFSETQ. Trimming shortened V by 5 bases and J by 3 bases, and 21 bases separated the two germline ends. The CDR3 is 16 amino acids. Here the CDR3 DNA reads TGCGCCAGCAGGCCAGACAGGGCGGAGGGGGTCTACGAGCAGTACTTC. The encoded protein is CASRPDRAEGVYEQYF.